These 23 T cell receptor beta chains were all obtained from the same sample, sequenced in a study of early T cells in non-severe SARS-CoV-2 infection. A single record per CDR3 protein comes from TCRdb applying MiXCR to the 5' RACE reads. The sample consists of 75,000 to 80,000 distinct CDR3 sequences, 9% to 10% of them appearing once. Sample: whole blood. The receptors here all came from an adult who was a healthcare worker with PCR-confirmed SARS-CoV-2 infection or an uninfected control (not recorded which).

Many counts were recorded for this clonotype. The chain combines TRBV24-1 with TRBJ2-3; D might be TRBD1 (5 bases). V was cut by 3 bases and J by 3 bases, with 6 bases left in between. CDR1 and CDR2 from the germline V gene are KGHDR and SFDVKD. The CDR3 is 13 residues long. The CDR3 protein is CATSDPGTDTQYF. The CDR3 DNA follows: TGTGCCACCAGTGATCCAGGGACAGATACGCAGTATTTT.

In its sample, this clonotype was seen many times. The CDR3 spells CASSVAGGPQETQYF. The CDR3 DNA reads TGTGCCAGCAGCGTGGCGGGGGGCCCACAAGAGACCCAGTACTTC. This sequence joins TRBV9 and TRBJ2-5; 8 bases agree with TRBD2. Trimming took 2 bases from V and 2 from J; bases not matched to a gene: 5. Per germline, CDR1 SGDLS and CDR2 YYNGEE. The CDR3 is made up of 15 amino acids.

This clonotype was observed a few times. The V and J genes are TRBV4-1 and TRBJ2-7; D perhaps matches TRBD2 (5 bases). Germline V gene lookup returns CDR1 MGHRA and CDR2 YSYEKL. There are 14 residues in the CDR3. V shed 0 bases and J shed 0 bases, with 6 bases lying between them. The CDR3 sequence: CASSQEGSSYEQYF. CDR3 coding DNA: TGCGCCAGCAGCCAAGAAGGGAGCTCCTACGAGCAGTACTTC.

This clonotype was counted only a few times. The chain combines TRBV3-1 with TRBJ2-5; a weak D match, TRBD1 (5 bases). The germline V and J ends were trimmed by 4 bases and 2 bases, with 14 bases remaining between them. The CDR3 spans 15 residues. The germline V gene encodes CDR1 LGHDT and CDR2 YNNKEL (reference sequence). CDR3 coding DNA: TGTGCCAGCAGCCCAACCCCGACAGCACAAGAGACCCAGTACTTC. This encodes CASSPTPTAQETQYF.

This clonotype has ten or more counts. The CDR3 protein is CASSPDGNSGNTIYF. For the CDR3, the DNA is TGCGCCAGCAGCCCGGACGGAAACTCTGGAAACACCATATATTTT. This chain joins TRBV5-1 and TRBJ1-3; the D is unclear. Trimming pared 4 bases from V and 0 bases from J, leaving 11 bases between. This CDR3 has 15 residues. CDR1 SGHRS and CDR2 YFSETQ come from the germline V gene.

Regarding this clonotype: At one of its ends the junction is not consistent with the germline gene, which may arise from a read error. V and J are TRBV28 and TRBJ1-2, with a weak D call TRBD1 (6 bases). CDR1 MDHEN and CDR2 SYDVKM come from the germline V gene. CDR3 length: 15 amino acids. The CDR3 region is CANSFRQAKIYGYTF. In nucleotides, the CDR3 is TGTGCCAACAGTTTCCGACAGGCGAAGATCTATGGCTACACCTTC.

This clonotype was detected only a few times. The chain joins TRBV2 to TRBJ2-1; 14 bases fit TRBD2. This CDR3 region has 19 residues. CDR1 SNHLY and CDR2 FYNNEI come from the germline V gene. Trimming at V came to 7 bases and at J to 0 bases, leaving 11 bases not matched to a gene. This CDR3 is CASKGLAGEETSSYNEQFF. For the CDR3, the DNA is TGTGCCAGCAAGGGACTAGCGGGAGAGGAGACCAGCTCCTACAATGAGCAGTTCTTC. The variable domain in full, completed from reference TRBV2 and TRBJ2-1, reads EPEVTQTPSHQVTQMGQEVILRCVPISNHLYFYWYRQILGQKVEFLVSFYNNEISEKSEIFDDQFSVERPDGSNFTLKIRSTKLEDSAMYFCASKGLAGEETSSYNEQFFGPGTRLTVL.

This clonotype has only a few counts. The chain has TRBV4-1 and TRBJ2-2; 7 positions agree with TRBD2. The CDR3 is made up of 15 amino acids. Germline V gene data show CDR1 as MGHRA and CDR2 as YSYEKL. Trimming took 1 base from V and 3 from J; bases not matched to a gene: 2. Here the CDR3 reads CASSQGTRDTGELFF. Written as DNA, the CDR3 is TGCGCCAGCAGCCAAGGGACTAGAGACACCGGGGAGCTGTTTTTT.

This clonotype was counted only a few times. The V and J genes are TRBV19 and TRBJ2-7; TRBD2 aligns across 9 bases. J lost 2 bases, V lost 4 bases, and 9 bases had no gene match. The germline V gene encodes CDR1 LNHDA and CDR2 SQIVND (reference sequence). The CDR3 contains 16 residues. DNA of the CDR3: TGTGCCAGTAGTACCTTACGGACTAGCGTCGCCTACGAGCAGTACTTC. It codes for CASSTLRTSVAYEQYF. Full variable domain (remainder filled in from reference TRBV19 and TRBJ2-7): DGGITQSPKYLFRKEGQNVTLSCEQNLNHDAMYWYRQDPGQGLRLIYYSQIVNDFQKGDIAEGYSVSREKKESFPLTVTSAQKNPTAFYLCASSTLRTSVAYEQYFGPGTRLTVT.

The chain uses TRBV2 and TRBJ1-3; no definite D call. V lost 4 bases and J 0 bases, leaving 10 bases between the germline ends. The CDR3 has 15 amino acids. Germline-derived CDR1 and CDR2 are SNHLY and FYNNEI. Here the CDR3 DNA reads TGTGCCAGCAGTGTTGCCCTCTTCTCTGGAAACACCATATATTTT. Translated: CASSVALFSGNTIYF.

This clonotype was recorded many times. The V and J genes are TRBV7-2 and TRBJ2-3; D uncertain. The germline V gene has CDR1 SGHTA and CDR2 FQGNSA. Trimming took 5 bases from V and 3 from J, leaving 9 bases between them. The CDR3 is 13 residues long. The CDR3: CASSPGRTDTQYF. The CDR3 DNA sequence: TGTGCCAGCAGCCCCGGCCGAACAGATACGCAGTATTTT.

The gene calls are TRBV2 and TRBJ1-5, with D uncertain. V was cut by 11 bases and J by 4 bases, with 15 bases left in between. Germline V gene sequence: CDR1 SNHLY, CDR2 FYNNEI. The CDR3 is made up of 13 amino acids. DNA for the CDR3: TGTGCCGGAGGGAGGGCCTATAATCAGCCCCAGCATTTT. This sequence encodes CAGGRAYNQPQHF.

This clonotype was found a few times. The CDR3 loop reads CASIFDSGQPQHF. CDR3 sequence (DNA): TGTGCCAGCATCTTTGACAGTGGTCAGCCCCAGCATTTT. V is TRBV6-1 and J is TRBJ1-5; D might be TRBD1 (5 bases). CDR1 is MNHNS and CDR2 is SASEGT in the germline V gene. The CDR3 runs 13 residues. The V and J ends lost 7 bases and 6 bases respectively, with 13 bases between them.

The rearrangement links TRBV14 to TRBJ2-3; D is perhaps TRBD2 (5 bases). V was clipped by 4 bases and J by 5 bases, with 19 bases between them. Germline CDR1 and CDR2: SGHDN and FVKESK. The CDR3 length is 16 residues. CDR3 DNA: TGTGCCAGCAGCCTAGGACTCCGCTGGGGTGTAGATACGCAGTATTTT. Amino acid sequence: CASSLGLRWGVDTQYF.

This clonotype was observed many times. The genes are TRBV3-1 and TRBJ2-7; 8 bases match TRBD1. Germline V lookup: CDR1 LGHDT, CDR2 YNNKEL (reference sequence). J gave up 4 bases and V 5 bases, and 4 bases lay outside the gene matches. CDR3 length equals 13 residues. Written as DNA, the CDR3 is TGTGCCAGCAGCTTCGACAGGGGATACGAGCAGTACTTC. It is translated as CASSFDRGYEQYF.

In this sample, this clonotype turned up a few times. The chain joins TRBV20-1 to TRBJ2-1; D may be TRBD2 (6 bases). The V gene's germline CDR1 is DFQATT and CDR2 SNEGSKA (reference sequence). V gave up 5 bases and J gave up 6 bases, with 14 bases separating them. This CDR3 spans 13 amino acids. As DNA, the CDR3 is TGCAGTGCTCCGCTCCCCGGGGGCAATGAGCAGTTCTTC. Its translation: CSAPLPGGNEQFF.

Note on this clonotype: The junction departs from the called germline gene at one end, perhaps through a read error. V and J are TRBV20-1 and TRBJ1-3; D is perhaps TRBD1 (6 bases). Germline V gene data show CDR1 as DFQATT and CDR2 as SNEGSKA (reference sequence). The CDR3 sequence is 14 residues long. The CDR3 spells CSVRGPNSENTIYF. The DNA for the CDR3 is TGCAGTGTTCGGGGGCCAAACTCTGAAAACACCATATATTTT.

The CDR3 sequence: CASSETNLNEQFF. Written as DNA, the CDR3 is TGCGCCAGCAGTGAGACCAATCTCAATGAGCAGTTCTTC. The V gene is TRBV10-1, the J gene TRBJ2-1; unclear D gene. Trimming took 2 bases from V and 6 from J, leaving 8 bases between them. Germline CDR1 WNHNN, CDR2 SYGVQD (reference sequence). The CDR3 spans 13 residues.

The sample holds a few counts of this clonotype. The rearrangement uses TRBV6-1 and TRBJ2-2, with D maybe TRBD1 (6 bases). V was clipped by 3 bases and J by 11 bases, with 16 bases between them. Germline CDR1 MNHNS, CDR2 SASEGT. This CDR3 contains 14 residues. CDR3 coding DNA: TGTGCCAGCAGTGACCCGGGACACCCCCCCGAGCTGTTTTTT. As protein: CASSDPGHPPELFF.

The CDR3 reads CASSLDFGRTNYGYTF. The CDR3 region has the DNA TGTGCCAGCAGCTTAGATTTCGGCAGGACTAACTATGGCTACACCTTC. V and J are TRBV11-2 and TRBJ1-2; no clear D. The CDR3 consists of 16 residues. The ends were cut back, 0 bases at V and 0 bases at J, with 11 bases in the middle. Germline V gene lookup returns CDR1 SGHAT and CDR2 FQNNGV.

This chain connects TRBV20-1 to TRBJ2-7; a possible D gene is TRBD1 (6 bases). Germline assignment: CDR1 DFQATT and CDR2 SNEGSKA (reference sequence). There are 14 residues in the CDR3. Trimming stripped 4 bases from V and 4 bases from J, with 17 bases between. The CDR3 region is CSATGQGRIYEQYF. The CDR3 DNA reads TGCAGTGCTACGGGGCAGGGGCGGATTTACGAGCAGTACTTC.

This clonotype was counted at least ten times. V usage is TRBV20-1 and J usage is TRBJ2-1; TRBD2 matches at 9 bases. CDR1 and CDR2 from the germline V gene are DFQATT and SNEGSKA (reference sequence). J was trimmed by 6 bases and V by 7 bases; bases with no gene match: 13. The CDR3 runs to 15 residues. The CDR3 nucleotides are TGCAGTGAGAGCCCCGGCGGGAGGGCCGGCAATGAGCAGTTCTTC. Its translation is CSESPGGRAGNEQFF.

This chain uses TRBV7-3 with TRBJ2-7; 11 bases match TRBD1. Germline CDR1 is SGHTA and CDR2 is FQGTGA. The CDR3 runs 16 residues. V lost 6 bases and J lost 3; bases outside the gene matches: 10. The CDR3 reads CASRSAVGTGGYEQYF. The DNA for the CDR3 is TGTGCCAGCAGGTCGGCGGTCGGGACAGGGGGCTACGAGCAGTACTTC.